This TCR beta chain was recorded in a study of OX40 agonist ivuxolimab in advanced cancers. For the study at large: Patients treated during dose escalation were battling hepatocellular carcinoma, melanoma, renal cell or head and neck cancer.

The CDR3 spans 15 residues. Germline V gives CDR1 SGHRS, CDR2 YFSETQ. The V and J ends lost 0 bases and 8 bases respectively, with 17 bases between them. Method: immunoSEQ multiplex PCR; TCRdb's copy keeps in-frame clones and lacks some. The data hold more than 80,000 clones, with 90% observed a single time. The sequenced sample was CD4+ or CD8+ T cells sorted from blood, obtained in a trial of the OX40 agonist ivuxolimab. This rearrangement joins TRBV5-1 to TRBJ1-2; D call uncertain. The receptor's source is an adult with an advanced solid tumor such as melanoma, head and neck, liver or kidney cancer. Here the CDR3 DNA reads TGCGCCAGCAGCTTGGAGGGCACCACAGTGAAAGGCTACACCTTC. The encoded protein is CASSLEGTTVKGYTF.